This entry lists 9 T cell receptor beta chains sequenced from one sample in a study of T cell repertoires in cytomegalovirus infection. From the reads, TCRdb called clonotypes with MiXCR, one entry per CDR3 protein. The table has more than 650,000 distinct CDR3 sequences, roughly 36% seen once. The material sequenced was PBMCs. Every receptor here comes from a human donor in good health (CMV status not recorded). Some clones in this sample may be carry-over from other donors' samples.

V usage is TRBV5-4 and J usage is TRBJ2-6; D is possibly TRBD2 (6 bases). The CDR3 runs 18 residues. Trimming cost V 3 bases and J 1 base, with 17 bases left between them. Germline lookup yields CDR1 SGHNT and CDR2 YYREEE (reference sequence). The CDR3: CASSSGSLATSGANVLTF. As DNA, the CDR3 is TGTGCCAGCAGCTCCGGGTCCCTAGCGACGTCTGGGGCCAACGTCCTGACTTTC. Variable domain in full (rest from reference TRBV5-4 and TRBJ2-6): ETGVTQSPTHLIKTRGQQVTLRCSSQSGHNTVSWYQQALGQGPQFIFQYYREEENGRGNFPPRFSGLQFPNYSSELNVNALELDDSALYLCASSSGSLATSGANVLTFGAGSRLTVL.

This chain joins TRBV19 and TRBJ1-1, with D perhaps matching TRBD1 (6 bases). The CDR3 is made up of 19 amino acids. The germline V and J ends were trimmed by 1 base and 2 bases, with 23 bases remaining between them. Germline CDR1 and CDR2: LNHDA and SQIVND (reference sequence). CDR3 sequence reads: CASSIGLRATDRTNTEAFF. CDR3 coding DNA: TGTGCCAGTAGTATAGGATTACGGGCGACTGACAGGACTAACACTGAAGCTTTCTTT.

The V and J genes are TRBV28 and TRBJ1-2; TRBD1 matches at 9 bases. The CDR3 contains 13 residues. J was trimmed by 3 bases and V by 5 bases; bases with no gene match: 1. CDR1 and CDR2 from the germline V gene are MDHEN and SYDVKM. Here the CDR3 DNA reads TGTGCCAGCAGTAGACAGGGGGACTATGGCTACACCTTC. Its translation is CASSRQGDYGYTF.

The V gene is TRBV7-3, the J gene TRBJ2-1, with D possibly matching TRBD1 (6 bases). CDR1 is SGHTA and CDR2 is FQGTGA in the germline V gene. Trimming cost V 2 bases and J 7 bases, with 15 bases left between them. CDR3 length: 15 residues. CDR3 DNA sequence: TGTGCCAGCAGCTTAGAGGGGGTACTGGCGAATGAGCAGTTCTTC. Amino acids: CASSLEGVLANEQFF.

The chain joins TRBV6-4 to TRBJ1-1, with TRBD1 matching over 9 bases. CDR1 and CDR2 (germline): MRHNA, SNTAGT. The CDR3 consists of 13 residues. Trimming took 6 bases from V and 5 from J; bases not matched to a gene: 4. CDR3 loop: CASRPDRGTEAFF. CDR3 nucleotide sequence: TGTGCCAGCAGGCCGGACAGGGGAACTGAAGCTTTCTTT.

The V and J genes are TRBV20-1 and TRBJ1-2, with D unresolved. The CDR3 totals 12 residues. Trimming removed 6 bases at V and 1 base at J, with 9 bases between. Germline assignment: CDR1 DFQATT and CDR2 SNEGSKA (reference sequence). Here the CDR3 DNA reads TGCAGTGCCGGGAACAATAACTATGGCTACACCTTC. It translates to CSAGNNNYGYTF.

V usage is TRBV20-1 and J usage is TRBJ2-1; TRBD1 aligns across 10 bases. With 3 bases clipped from V and 9 bases from J, the junction kept 5 bases outside the gene matches. The germline CDR1 and CDR2 sequences are DFQATT and SNEGSKA (reference sequence). The CDR3 extends over 13 amino acids. CDR3 sequence: CSARDRGAGEQFF. CDR3 DNA: TGCAGTGCTAGGGACAGGGGGGCGGGTGAGCAGTTCTTC.

This chain uses TRBV7-9 with TRBJ1-4; TRBD1 might be the D (5 bases). Trimming shortened V by 1 base and J by 8 bases, and 11 bases separated the two germline ends. The CDR3 length is 14 residues. Germline CDR1 reads SEHNR; CDR2 reads FQNEAQ (reference sequence). DNA for the CDR3: TGTGCCAGCAGCTTAGTGGGGCGACAGGAAAAACTGTTTTTT. Translation: CASSLVGRQEKLFF.

There are many counts of this clonotype. The chain recombines TRBV7-6 with TRBJ2-1, with 11 positions matching TRBD2. V lost 1 base, J lost 4 bases, and 3 bases stayed unmatched. Germline V gives CDR1 SGHVS, CDR2 FNYEAQ. This CDR3 is built from 16 residues. CDR3 residues: CASSLVTSGGYNEQFF. The CDR3 DNA sequence: TGTGCCAGCAGCTTAGTAACTAGCGGGGGATACAATGAGCAGTTCTTC.